This passage covers 23 T cell receptor beta chains from one sample sequenced in a study of beta chain features in type 1 diabetes (dated by TCRdb to the late 2010s). Broader findings and caveats from the paper: A moderate but significant shortening of TCRB CDR3 length was observed in type 1 diabetes patients in all four CD4+ subsets.

Antigen specificity for these receptors is unknown. Receptor amplification or capture employed the immunoSEQ multiplex PCR assay. All of the isolated RNA was reverse transcribed with the High Capacity cDNA Reverse Transcription Kit, so expressed TCRB transcripts were sequenced. Entries here come from immuneACCESS through TCRdb and include only in-frame sequences with V and J called. Some clones fail to appear in such tables; in the studies checked, an unresolved V gene covers under half of the shortfall, and the cause of the remainder is unknown. For this sample the table gives around 600,000 clones, of which roughly an eighth were detected only once. The biggest ten clones account for around 0.12% of the sample. The specimen sequenced was naive CD4+ T cells from blood. The sample's cell subset or site label, in plain terms: true naive CD4+ T cells. These receptors all stem from a young man with type 1 diabetes.

The chain is built from TRBV2 and TRBJ1-2; no reliable D call. The V and J ends lost 5 bases and 4 bases respectively, with 8 bases between them. Germline CDR1 is SNHLY and CDR2 is FYNNEI. The CDR3 runs to 12 residues. This chain's CDR3 is CASSPEGYGYTF. CDR3 coding DNA: TGTGCCAGCAGTCCAGAGGGCTATGGCTACACCTTC.

The CDR3 loop reads CASSQDSRAVLAKNIQYF. The CDR3 DNA reads as TGCGCCAGCAGCCAAGATTCACGGGCAGTCCTAGCCAAAAACATTCAGTACTTC. V gene TRBV4-3 combines with J gene TRBJ2-4; D uncertain. The CDR3 loop spans 18 amino acids. Trimming left V 0 bases short and J 0 bases short, with 15 bases between. Looked up from germline, CDR1 is LGHNA and CDR2 is YSLEER.

This rearrangement joins TRBV9 to TRBJ1-2, with no clear D. Trimming left V 0 bases short and J 4 bases short, with 10 bases between. The CDR3 is 14 amino acids. Germline V CDR1 and CDR2: SGDLS, YYNGEE. The CDR3 reads CASSVGSRSYGYTF. The CDR3 coding sequence is TGTGCCAGCAGCGTAGGAAGCAGGTCCTATGGCTACACCTTC.

The rearrangement links TRBV29-1 to TRBJ2-7, with 10 bases lining up with TRBD2. Trimming cost V 7 bases and J 6 bases; bases outside gene matches: 9. This CDR3 is built from 13 residues. Germline V gene data show CDR1 as SQVTM and CDR2 as ANQGSEA. CDR3 sequence (DNA): TGCAGCGGAAGCGGGGGGGTCACAGGCGAGCAGTACTTC. Amino acids: CSGSGGVTGEQYF.

The chain links TRBV5-6 to TRBJ2-1; 10 nucleotides align to TRBD2. This CDR3 has 17 residues. Germline loops: CDR1 SGHDT, CDR2 YYEEEE. The trim removed 3 bases at V and 0 bases at J, leaving 6 bases unmatched. Here the CDR3 reads CASSSGLAPSSYNEQFF. The CDR3 DNA sequence: TGTGCCAGCAGCTCGGGACTAGCGCCGAGCTCCTACAATGAGCAGTTCTTC.

This clone was detected a few times. V gene TRBV7-2 combines with J gene TRBJ2-7, with TRBD1 matching over 7 bases. This CDR3 comprises 14 residues. CDR1 and CDR2 from the germline V gene are SGHTA and FQGNSA. The V segment lost 5 bases and the J segment 2 bases; nucleotides outside the gene matches: 6. The CDR3 DNA reads as TGTGCCAGCAGCCCCTGGACAGGCACCTACGAGCAGTACTTC. Translating it yields CASSPWTGTYEQYF. Supplemented by reference TRBV7-2 and TRBJ2-7, the full variable domain reads GAGVSQSPSNKVTEKGKDVELRCDPISGHTALYWYRQSLGQGLEFLIYFQGNSAPDKSGLPSDRFSAERTGGSVSTLTIQRTQQEDSAVYLCASSPWTGTYEQYFGPGTRLTVT.

The chain uses TRBV5-6 and TRBJ2-7; 12 nucleotides line up with TRBD1. V was clipped by 4 bases and J by 6 bases; unmatched bases: 5. The CDR3 extends over 14 amino acids. Germline CDR1 is SGHDT and CDR2 is YYEEEE. In DNA form, the CDR3 reads TGTGCCAGCAGCGGGGACAGGGGGCCTCGCGAGCAGTACTTC. It is translated as CASSGDRGPREQYF.

The CDR3 protein is CAWTLDRGNSPLHF. The CDR3, as DNA: TGTGCCTGGACTCTGGACAGGGGTAATTCACCCCTCCACTTT. The chain recombines TRBV30 with TRBJ1-6; 9 nucleotides agree with TRBD1. This CDR3 region has 14 residues. CDR1 is GTSNPN and CDR2 is SVGIG in the germline V gene (reference sequence). V gave up 4 bases and J gave up 6 bases; unmatched junction bases: 4.

This clone was recorded a few times. V gene TRBV5-1 combines with J gene TRBJ2-5; the D gene is possibly TRBD2 (6 bases). The CDR3 runs to 15 residues. Trimming stripped 5 bases from V and 2 bases from J, with 16 bases between. The germline gives CDR1 SGHRS, CDR2 YFSETQ. The CDR3 DNA reads TGCGCCAGCAGTAAGGATAGGGGACTTCAAGAGACCCAGTACTTC. Its protein is CASSKDRGLQETQYF.

The rearrangement links TRBV28 to TRBJ2-7; a weak D match, TRBD1 (5 bases). CDR3 length equals 11 residues. V was trimmed by 8 bases and J by 2 bases, leaving 7 bases between them. Germline V lookup: CDR1 MDHEN, CDR2 SYDVKM. This chain's CDR3 is CASGRAYEQYF. The CDR3 DNA sequence: TGTGCCAGCGGCAGGGCCTACGAGCAGTACTTC. Looking up the rest from reference TRBV28 and TRBJ2-7 gives the full variable domain: DVKVTQSSRYLVKRTGEKVFLECVQDMDHENMFWYRQDPGLGLRLIYFSYDVKMKEKGDIPEGYSVSREKKERFSLILESASTNQTSMYLCASGRAYEQYFGPGTRLTVT.

The chain combines TRBV7-6 with TRBJ2-2; D is possibly TRBD2 (5 bases). The germline V and J ends were trimmed by 3 bases and 8 bases, with 16 bases remaining between them. The CDR3 is made up of 15 amino acids. Germline V lookup: CDR1 SGHVS, CDR2 FNYEAQ. The CDR3 here is CASSLAQRQEGELFF. The DNA for the CDR3 is TGTGCCAGCAGCTTGGCGCAGCGGCAAGAAGGGGAGCTGTTTTTT.

The chain has TRBV28 and TRBJ2-7; D might be TRBD2 (6 bases). Trimming pared 11 bases from V and 6 bases from J, leaving 20 bases between. CDR3 length: 13 residues. From germline, CDR1 is MDHEN and CDR2 SYDVKM. For the CDR3, the DNA is TGTGCCTGGGGTGGGGACTCAAGGGGCGAGCAGTACTTC. This sequence encodes CAWGGDSRGEQYF. Based on the CDR3 plus reference TRBV28 and TRBJ2-7, the full variable domain is DVKVTQSSRYLVKRTGEKVFLECVQDMDHENMFWYRQDPGLGLRLIYFSYDVKMKEKGDIPEGYSVSREKKERFSLILESASTNQTSMYLCAWGGDSRGEQYFGPGTRLTVT.

Only a few counts were recorded for this clone. This sequence joins TRBV28 and TRBJ2-1; the D is unclear. Trimming pared 4 bases from V and 8 bases from J, leaving 15 bases between. Germline CDR1 and CDR2: MDHEN and SYDVKM. The CDR3 is made up of 14 amino acids. CDR3 nucleotide sequence: TGTGCCAGCAGTTCCCCCCCCTCAAGGGATGAGCAGTTCTTC. Residues: CASSSPPSRDEQFF.

A few counts support this clone. One junction end disagrees with the germline gene, perhaps due to a read error. V gene TRBV7-7 combines with J gene TRBJ2-2; 7 bases are a match to TRBD2. CDR3 length: 15 residues. Germline V gives CDR1 SSHAT, CDR2 FNYEAQ (reference sequence). CDR3 nucleotide sequence: TGTGCTAGCAGCTTATCAGGGAGGGACACCGGGGAGCTGTTTTTT. Its protein product is CASSLSGRDTGELFF.

A few counts support this clone. The chain employs TRBV18 and TRBJ1-1; weak D call: TRBD1 (5 bases). The CDR3 loop spans 16 amino acids. CDR1 is KGHSH, CDR2 LQKENI, per germline. The V end was cut by 6 bases, the J end by 1 base, with 18 bases between. The CDR3 loop is CASSSVSGSSNTEAFF. In nucleotides, the CDR3 is TGTGCCAGCTCCTCGGTCTCAGGGAGCTCGAACACTGAAGCTTTCTTT.

The CDR3 sequence: CASSLREDQPQHF. DNA of the CDR3: TGTGCCAGCAGTTTGAGGGAGGATCAGCCCCAGCATTTT. The chain couples TRBV27 to TRBJ1-5, with no clear D. There are 13 residues in the CDR3. Looked up from germline, CDR1 is MNHEY and CDR2 is SMNVEV (reference sequence). Between the trimmed V and J ends, which lost 3 bases and 5 bases, there was a span of 8 bases.

This clone was recorded a few times. The CDR3 coding sequence is TGCAGTGCTCCTGTCTCAGAGACCCAGTACTTC. Translating it yields CSAPVSETQYF. V gene TRBV20-1 combines with J gene TRBJ2-5; D not resolved. The germline CDR1 and CDR2 sequences are DFQATT and SNEGSKA (reference sequence). V lost 5 bases, J lost 4 bases, and 8 bases lay in between. The CDR3 runs to 11 residues.

This clone occurred a few times. This chain uses TRBV7-2 with TRBJ2-1; no firm D call. The CDR3 contains 12 residues. Germline-derived CDR1 and CDR2 are SGHTA and FQGNSA. V was shortened by 0 bases and J by 4 bases, with 1 base between the two germline ends. CDR3 in amino acids: CASSLAYNEQFF. CDR3 coding DNA: TGTGCCAGCAGCTTAGCGTACAATGAGCAGTTCTTC.

Only a few counts were recorded for this clone. V gene TRBV7-6 combines with J gene TRBJ2-3, with TRBD2 identical over 11 bases. The CDR3 length is 17 residues. V shed 5 bases and J 0 bases; nucleotides not matched to a gene: 7. The V gene's germline CDR1 is SGHVS and CDR2 FNYEAQ. This chain's CDR3 is CASSASGGPPSTDTQYF. CDR3 coding DNA: TGTGCCAGCAGCGCTAGCGGGGGGCCCCCCAGCACAGATACGCAGTATTTT.

The chain couples TRBV28 to TRBJ2-5; 14 nucleotides align to TRBD2. The end of the DNA is better explained by TRBJ2-7, so the J call may be wrong. The V gene's germline CDR1 is MDHEN and CDR2 SYDVKM. The CDR3 runs 14 residues. CDR3 region: CASRRLAGGNEQYF. The DNA of the CDR3 is TGTGCCAGCAGGCGACTAGCGGGGGGGAACGAGCAGTACTTC.

The rearrangement links TRBV2 to TRBJ2-6, with a possible D match to TRBD1 (5 bases). CDR3 length equals 14 residues. Trimming pared 6 bases from V and 3 bases from J, leaving 9 bases between. The V gene's germline CDR1 is SNHLY and CDR2 FYNNEI. The CDR3 DNA reads TGTGCCAGCAGCCCCAGGGTTGGGGCCAACGTCCTGACTTTC. As protein: CASSPRVGANVLTF.

The gene calls are TRBV18 and TRBJ2-7; possible D gene TRBD1, 5 bases. Germline V gives CDR1 KGHSH, CDR2 LQKENI. The CDR3 spans 14 residues. V was cut by 3 bases and J by 2 bases, with 11 bases left in between. CDR3 nucleotides: TGTGCCAGCTCACCGACAGAGTTCCCCTACGAGCAGTACTTC. Amino acid sequence: CASSPTEFPYEQYF.

This clone came up a few times. The chain couples TRBV7-9 to TRBJ2-1; D tentatively reads TRBD1 or TRBD2 (5 bases each). Germline V gene sequence: CDR1 SEHNR, CDR2 FQNEAQ (reference sequence). V lost 3 bases and J lost 4, with 16 bases in between. The CDR3 totals 16 residues. CDR3 sequence: CASSFRTREGYNEQFF. CDR3 bases: TGTGCCAGCAGCTTTCGGACTCGCGAGGGGTACAATGAGCAGTTCTTC.